Listed here are 11 T cell receptor beta chains from one sample, sequenced in a study. TCRdb analysed the 5' RACE reads with MiXCR anew, one entry per CDR3 protein. The sample shows around 5,700 distinct CDR3 sequences, roughly 34% of them seen only once. The sequencing input was naive CD4+ T cells sorted from a lymph node. The subset: naive CD4+ T cells, CD4+CD45RA+CD25-. The receptors were sampled from a female donor with breast cancer.

This clonotype is medium-sized by share. The J gene is TRBJ2-3, the V gene TRBV7-2; 11 bases are a match to TRBD2. V was clipped by 4 bases and J by 5 bases; unmatched bases: 2. CDR1 SGHTA and CDR2 FQGNSA come from the germline V gene. The CDR3 is 14 residues long. The CDR3 protein is CASSYGLAGDTQYF. Here the CDR3 DNA reads TGTGCCAGCAGCTACGGACTAGCGGGAGATACGCAGTATTTT.

By share, this clonotype ranks as medium-sized (0.01 to 0.1%). This rearrangement joins TRBV6-1 to TRBJ2-7; tentative D call: TRBD2 (6 bases). Germline loops: CDR1 MNHNS, CDR2 SASEGT. With 3 bases removed from V and 3 bases from J, the gap between germline ends came to 9 bases. The CDR3 covers 13 residues. This chain's CDR3 is CASSETRDYEQYF. CDR3 coding DNA: TGTGCCAGCAGTGAGACTAGAGACTACGAGCAGTACTTC.

The CDR3 spells CASSQVRNSDIQYF. The CDR3 DNA reads TGTGCCAGCAGCCAAGTTAGGAATTCCGACATTCAGTACTTC. The chain combines TRBV3-1 with TRBJ2-4; D remains ambiguous. Germline V gene data show CDR1 as LGHDT and CDR2 as YNNKEL (reference sequence). This CDR3 has 14 amino acids. V was shortened by 1 base and J by 8 bases, with 12 bases between the two germline ends.

Comments on this clonotype: With a much larger clone just one base away, this may be a read error. The chain is built from TRBV4-1 and TRBJ1-1; D is uncertain. The germline V gene encodes CDR1 MGHRA and CDR2 YSYEKL. The CDR3 has 12 amino acids. DNA of the CDR3: TGCGCCAACAGCCAAAACGGGCGTGAAGCTTTCTTT. Translated, it gives CANSQNGREAFF.

This clonotype came up a few times. The genes are TRBV18 and TRBJ2-7; TRBD1 aligns across 9 bases. Per germline, CDR1 KGHSH and CDR2 LQKENI. The CDR3 loop spans 14 amino acids. The V segment lost 3 bases and the J segment 2 bases; nucleotides outside the gene matches: 2. The CDR3 DNA reads TGTGCCAGCTCACCTAGGACAGGGGCCTACGAGCAGTACTTC. This gives the protein CASSPRTGAYEQYF.

In its sample, this clonotype was seen a few times. A much larger clone sits a single nucleotide away, making a read error possible. The J gene is TRBJ2-7, the V gene TRBV6-2 or TRBV6-3; D gene ambiguous. The CDR3 spans 13 residues. V lost 6 bases, J lost 5 bases, and 14 bases lay in between. From germline, CDR1 is MNHEY and CDR2 SVGEGT. The CDR3 DNA is TGTGCCAGCAGCTACGGGTTGCCTAACGAGCAGTACGTC. This gives the protein CASSYGLPNEQYV.

The chain carries TRBV6-1 and TRBJ1-5; TRBD1 aligns across 11 bases. CDR1 and CDR2 (germline): MNHNS, SASEGT. The trim removed 6 bases at V and 5 bases at J, leaving 6 bases unmatched. This CDR3 is built from 15 residues. The CDR3 nucleotides read TGTGCCAGCAGCTGGACAGGGGGCCTGGATCAGCCCCAGCATTTT. Its protein product is CASSWTGGLDQPQHF.

This chain links TRBV18 with TRBJ2-3; the D is unclear. Germline V gene data show CDR1 as KGHSH and CDR2 as LQKENI. The CDR3 contains 15 residues. Trimming took 6 bases from V and 1 from J, leaving 14 bases between them. The CDR3, as DNA: TGTGCCAGCTCTCCCTGGACGTCTGGCACAGATACGCAGTATTTT. This gives the protein CASSPWTSGTDTQYF.

This clonotype was detected a few times. The chain links TRBV20-1 to TRBJ2-3; 13 positions agree with TRBD2. The CDR3 length is 17 residues. The germline CDR1 and CDR2 sequences are DFQATT and SNEGSKA (reference sequence). Losses at the gene ends were 0 bases for V and 4 bases for J; bases not matched to a gene: 7. CDR3 residues: CSARDSRLAGGPDTQYF. The CDR3 DNA sequence: TGCAGTGCTAGAGATTCGAGACTAGCGGGGGGACCAGATACGCAGTATTTT.

The J gene is TRBJ2-3, the V gene TRBV7-7; TRBD2 aligns across 7 bases. CDR1 is SSHAT, CDR2 FNYEAQ, per germline (reference sequence). The CDR3 has 13 amino acids. Germline trimming cut 5 bases from V and 5 bases from J; bases unmatched to any gene: 4. The DNA of the CDR3 is TGTGCCAGCAGCCCAGGCGGGGGAGATACGCAGTATTTT. This codes for CASSPGGGDTQYF.

This clonotype is labeled as medium-sized. The chain combines TRBV6-2 or TRBV6-3 with TRBJ2-7; D ambiguous. Per the germline V gene, CDR1 is MNHEY and CDR2 is SVGEGT. The CDR3 loop spans 13 amino acids. V shed 6 bases and J shed 4 bases, with 13 bases lying between them. CDR3: CASSYGLPYEQYV. CDR3 bases: TGTGCCAGCAGCTACGGGTTGCCTTACGAGCAGTACGTC.